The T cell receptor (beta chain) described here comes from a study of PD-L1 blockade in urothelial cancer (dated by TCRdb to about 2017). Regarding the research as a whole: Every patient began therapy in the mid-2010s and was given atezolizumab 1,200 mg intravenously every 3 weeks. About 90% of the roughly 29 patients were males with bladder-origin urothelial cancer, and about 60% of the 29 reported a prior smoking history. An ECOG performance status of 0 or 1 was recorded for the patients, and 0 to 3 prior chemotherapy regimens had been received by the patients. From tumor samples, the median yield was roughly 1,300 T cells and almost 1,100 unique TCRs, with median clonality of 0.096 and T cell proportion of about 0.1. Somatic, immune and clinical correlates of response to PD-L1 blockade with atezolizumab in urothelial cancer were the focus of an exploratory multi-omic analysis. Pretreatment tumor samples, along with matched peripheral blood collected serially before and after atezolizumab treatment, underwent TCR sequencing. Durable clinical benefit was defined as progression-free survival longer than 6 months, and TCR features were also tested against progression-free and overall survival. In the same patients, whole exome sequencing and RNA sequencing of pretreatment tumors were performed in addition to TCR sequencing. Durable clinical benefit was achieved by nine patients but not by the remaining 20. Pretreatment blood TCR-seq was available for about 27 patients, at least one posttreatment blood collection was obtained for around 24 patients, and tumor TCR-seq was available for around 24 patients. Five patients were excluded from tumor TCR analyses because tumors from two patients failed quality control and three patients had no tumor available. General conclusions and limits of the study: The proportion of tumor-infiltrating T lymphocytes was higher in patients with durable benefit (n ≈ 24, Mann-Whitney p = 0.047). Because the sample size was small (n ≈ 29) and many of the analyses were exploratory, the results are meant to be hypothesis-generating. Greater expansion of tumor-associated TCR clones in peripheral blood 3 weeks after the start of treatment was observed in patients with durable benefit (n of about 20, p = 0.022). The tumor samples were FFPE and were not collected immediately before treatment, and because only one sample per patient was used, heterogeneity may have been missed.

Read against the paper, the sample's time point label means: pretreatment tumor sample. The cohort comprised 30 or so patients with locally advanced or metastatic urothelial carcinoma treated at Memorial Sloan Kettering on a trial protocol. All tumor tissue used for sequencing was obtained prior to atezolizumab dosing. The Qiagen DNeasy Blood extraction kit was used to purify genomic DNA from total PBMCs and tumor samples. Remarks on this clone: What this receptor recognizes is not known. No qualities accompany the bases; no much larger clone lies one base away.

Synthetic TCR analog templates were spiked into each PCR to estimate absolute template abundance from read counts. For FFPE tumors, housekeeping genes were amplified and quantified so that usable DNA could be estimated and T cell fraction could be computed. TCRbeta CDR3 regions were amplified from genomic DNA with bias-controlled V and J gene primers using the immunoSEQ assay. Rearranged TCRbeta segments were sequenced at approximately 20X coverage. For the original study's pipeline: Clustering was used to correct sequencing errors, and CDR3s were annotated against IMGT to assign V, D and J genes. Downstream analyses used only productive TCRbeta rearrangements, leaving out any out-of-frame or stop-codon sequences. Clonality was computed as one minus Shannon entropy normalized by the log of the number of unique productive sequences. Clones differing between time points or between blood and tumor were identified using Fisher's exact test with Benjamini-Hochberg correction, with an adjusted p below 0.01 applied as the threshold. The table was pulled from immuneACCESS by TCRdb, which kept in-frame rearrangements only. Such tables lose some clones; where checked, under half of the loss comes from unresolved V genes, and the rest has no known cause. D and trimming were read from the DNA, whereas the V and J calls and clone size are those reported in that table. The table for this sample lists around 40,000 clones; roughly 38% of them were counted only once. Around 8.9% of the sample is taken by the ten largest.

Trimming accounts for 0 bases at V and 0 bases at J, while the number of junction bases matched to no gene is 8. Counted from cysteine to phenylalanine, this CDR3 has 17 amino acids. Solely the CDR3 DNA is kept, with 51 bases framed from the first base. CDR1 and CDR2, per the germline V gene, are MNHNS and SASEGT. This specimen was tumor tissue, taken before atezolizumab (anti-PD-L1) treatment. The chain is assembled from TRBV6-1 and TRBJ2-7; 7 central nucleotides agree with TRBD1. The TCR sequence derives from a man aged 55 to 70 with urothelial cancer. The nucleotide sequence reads TGTGCCAGCAGTGAAGCGCAGAGAGGGGGCGGCTCCTACGAGCAGTACTTC. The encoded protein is CASSEAQRGGGSYEQYF.